The 14 T cell receptor beta chains presented below share a single source sample, sequenced in a study of T cell responses to AZD1222 COVID-19 vaccine. TCRdb's copy holds only in-frame clones and misses some; the assay was immunoSEQ multiplex PCR. The sample carries some 120,000 clones, approximately 85% recorded once. Sequencing was performed on peripheral blood, taken on day 0 of AZD1222 vaccination. The receptors were sampled from an adult in good health.

This clone appeared a single time. The rearrangement uses TRBV30 and TRBJ2-7; 9 nucleotides line up with TRBD2. Germline V gives CDR1 GTSNPN, CDR2 SVGIG (reference sequence). J gave up 4 bases and V 0 bases, and 7 bases lay outside the gene matches. This CDR3 is built from 15 residues. This CDR3 reads CAWSVRSGRRYEQYF. The CDR3 DNA is TGTGCCTGGAGTGTTCGGAGCGGGAGGAGATACGAGCAGTACTTC.

This clone was seen just once. The genes are TRBV4-1 and TRBJ1-4, with a possible D match to TRBD1 (5 bases). The CDR3 sequence is 18 residues long. The germline V gene has CDR1 MGHRA and CDR2 YSYEKL. V dropped 1 base and J dropped 7 bases, with 22 bases sitting between them. The CDR3 spells CASSQGAQVGGWSEKLFF. DNA for the CDR3: TGCGCCAGCAGCCAAGGGGCCCAAGTGGGGGGATGGAGTGAAAAACTGTTTTTT.

The gene calls are TRBV6-6 and TRBJ2-3; D is perhaps TRBD2 (7 bases). This CDR3 comprises 14 residues. CDR1 is MNHNY, CDR2 SVGAGI, per germline (reference sequence). The V and J ends lost 6 bases and 2 bases respectively, with 12 bases between them. The CDR3 spells CASSLGGATDTQYF. The DNA of the CDR3 is TGTGCCAGCAGCCTTGGGGGGGCCACAGATACGCAGTATTTT.

This sequence joins TRBV4-1 and TRBJ2-1; TRBD2 agrees at 11 bases. The CDR3 is made up of 15 amino acids. V dropped 6 bases and J dropped 5; count of bases not matched to a gene: 6. The germline V gene encodes CDR1 MGHRA and CDR2 YSYEKL. The CDR3 here is CASRLTSGGNNEQFF. The CDR3 nucleotides are TGCGCCAGCAGACTCACTAGCGGGGGCAACAATGAGCAGTTCTTC.

The chain is built from TRBV7-2 and TRBJ2-1, with a weak D call TRBD2 (6 bases). Per the germline V gene, CDR1 is SGHTA and CDR2 is FQGNSA. This CDR3 region has 13 residues. Trimming removed 1 base from V and 6 bases from J, with 7 bases in between. The CDR3 region has the DNA TGTGCCAGCAGCTTAGTAGCGGTCAATGAGCAGTTCTTC. This encodes CASSLVAVNEQFF.

V is TRBV2 and J is TRBJ2-1, with TRBD2 as a possible D gene (5 bases). Germline loops: CDR1 SNHLY, CDR2 FYNNEI. The CDR3 sequence is 14 residues long. The V gene lost 7 bases and the J gene lost 9 bases, with 19 bases spanning the gap. The chain's CDR3 is CASINSAPAGEQFF. DNA of the CDR3: TGTGCCAGCATAAATTCGGCCCCCGCGGGTGAGCAGTTCTTC.

The J gene is TRBJ2-2, the V gene TRBV9; 10 bases are shared with TRBD2. Germline V CDR1 and CDR2: SGDLS, YYNGEE. The CDR3 runs 16 residues. Trimming at V came to 2 bases and at J to 6 bases, leaving 7 bases not matched to a gene. The chain's CDR3 is CASSVPAGGLAGELFF. The CDR3 DNA is TGTGCCAGCAGCGTTCCAGCGGGAGGGCTGGCCGGGGAGCTGTTTTTT.

The chain links TRBV5-6 to TRBJ2-1, with no clear D. CDR1 and CDR2 (germline): SGHDT, YYEEEE. Trimming left V 2 bases short and J 8 bases short, with 17 bases between. The CDR3 extends over 15 amino acids. CDR3 sequence: CASSFGLRYGDEQFF. In DNA, the CDR3 is TGTGCCAGCAGCTTTGGTTTAAGGTATGGGGATGAGCAGTTCTTC.

This clone was observed a few times. The chain carries TRBV6-2 or TRBV6-3 and TRBJ1-3; D not certain. The V gene lost 6 bases and the J gene lost 3 bases, with 9 bases spanning the gap. The CDR3 extends over 13 amino acids. Germline V gene sequence: CDR1 MNHEY, CDR2 SVGEGT. As DNA, the CDR3 is TGTGCCAGCAGCTCCGAGTATGGAAACACCATATATTTT. Residues: CASSSEYGNTIYF.

V is TRBV19 and J is TRBJ2-3, with TRBD2 identical over 8 bases. The CDR3 sequence is 15 residues long. V lost 6 bases and J lost 1; bases outside the gene matches: 6. Germline V gives CDR1 LNHDA, CDR2 SQIVND (reference sequence). The CDR3 reads CASRISGGGTDTQYF. CDR3 sequence (DNA): TGTGCCAGTAGAATAAGCGGGGGTGGCACAGATACGCAGTATTTT.

The chain combines TRBV5-6 with TRBJ2-7; possible D gene TRBD2, 6 bases. The germline CDR1 and CDR2 sequences are SGHDT and YYEEEE. Between the trimmed V and J ends, which lost 0 bases and 4 bases, there was a span of 11 bases. The CDR3 runs 14 residues. Here the CDR3 reads CASSLGRVPYEQYF. The CDR3 nucleotides read TGTGCCAGCAGCTTGGGGAGGGTTCCTTACGAGCAGTACTTC.

The genes are TRBV28 and TRBJ1-6; 7 positions match TRBD1. Germline CDR1 reads MDHEN; CDR2 reads SYDVKM. J was trimmed by 8 bases and V by 6 bases; bases with no gene match: 13. CDR3 length equals 16 residues. The CDR3: CASRGGGAGLDSPLHF. Written as DNA, the CDR3 is TGTGCCAGCAGGGGAGGGGGCGCGGGGTTGGATTCACCCCTCCACTTT.

The table lists this clone with a few counts. The rearrangement joins TRBV4-3 to TRBJ1-1; tentative D call: TRBD1 (5 bases). This CDR3 region has 13 residues. Germline V gives CDR1 LGHNA, CDR2 YSLEER. The ends were cut back, 4 bases at V and 7 bases at J, with 13 bases in the middle. DNA for the CDR3: TGCGCCAGCAGCCCGCAGGGAGGAAGTGAAGCTTTCTTT. Protein: CASSPQGGSEAFF.

In this sample, this clone turned up once. The gene calls are TRBV19 and TRBJ1-5; maybe TRBD1 (5 bases). Trimming removed 7 bases at V and 2 bases at J, with 6 bases between. The CDR3 contains 12 residues. Germline CDR1 LNHDA, CDR2 SQIVND (reference sequence). CDR3 nucleotide sequence: TGTGCCAGTACCAGGGGCAATCAGCCCCAGCATTTT. It is translated as CASTRGNQPQHF.